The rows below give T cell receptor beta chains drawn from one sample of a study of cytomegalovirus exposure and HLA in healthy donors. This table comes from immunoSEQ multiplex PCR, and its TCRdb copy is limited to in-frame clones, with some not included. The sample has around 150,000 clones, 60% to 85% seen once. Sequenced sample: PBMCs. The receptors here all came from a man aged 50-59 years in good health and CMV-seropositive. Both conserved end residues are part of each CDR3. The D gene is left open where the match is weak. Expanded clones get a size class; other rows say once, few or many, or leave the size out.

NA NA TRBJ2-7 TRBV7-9 TGTGCCAGCGCGGATGTCACCGGGAGCTATGAAAACTTC CASADVTGSYENF
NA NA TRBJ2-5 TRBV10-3 TGTGCCATCAGTGAGGGACTACCTTCGGGAGAGACCCAGTACTTC CAISEGLPSGETQYF
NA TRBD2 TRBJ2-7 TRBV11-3 TGTGCCAGCAGCTTAGACGGTACTAGCGGGCTGTACGAGCAGTACTTC CASSLDGTSGLYEQYF
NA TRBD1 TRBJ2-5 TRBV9 TGTGCCAGCAGCGGACAGGGGGCGGTTTGGGAGACCCAGTACTTC CASSGQGAVWETQYF
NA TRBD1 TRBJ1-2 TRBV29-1 TGCAGCGTTGAAGATCGTCGGCAGGGGGACTATGGCTACACCTTC CSVEDRRQGDYGYTF
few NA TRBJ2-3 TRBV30 TGTGCCTGGAGTGTATTACCCGCTAGCGCTCGAGCATGGAGCACAGATACGCAGTATTTT CAWSVLPASARAWSTDTQYF
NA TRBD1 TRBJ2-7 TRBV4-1 TGCGCCAGCAGCCAAGAAGGGACCCCGACAGGGGAGGTCTACGAGCAGTACTTC CASSQEGTPTGEVYEQYF
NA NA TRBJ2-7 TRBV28 TGTGCCAGCAGTTGGGCAGCCTACGAGCAGTACTTC CASSWAAYEQYF
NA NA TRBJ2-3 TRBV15 TGTGCCACCAGCAGAGATAATGGCCCCCGATTGGATACGCAGTATTTT CATSRDNGPRLDTQYF
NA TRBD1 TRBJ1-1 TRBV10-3 TGTGCCATCAGCGCGGGACAGTCGAACACTGAAGCTTTCTTT CAISAGQSNTEAFF
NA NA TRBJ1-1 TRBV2 TGTGCCACCGTGACGGAGGCTTCGGACACTGAAGCTTTCTTT CATVTEASDTEAFF
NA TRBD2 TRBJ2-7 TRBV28 TGTGCCAGCCTCGGGACTAGCGACTACGAGCAGTACTTC CASLGTSDYEQYF
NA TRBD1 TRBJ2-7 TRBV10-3 TGTGCCATCAGGGACAGGGACTCCTACGAGCAGTACTTC CAIRDRDSYEQYF
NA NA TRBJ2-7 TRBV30 TGTGCCTGGAGTGTTACGTCGGGAGCCTACGAGCAGTACTTC CAWSVTSGAYEQYF
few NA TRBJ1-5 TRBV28 TGTGCCAGCAGTTCCGGCAATCAGCCCCAGCATTTT CASSSGNQPQHF
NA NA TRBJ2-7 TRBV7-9 TGTGCCAGCAGTTCAACGGGTAGGGGCTACGAGCAGTACTTC CASSSTGRGYEQYF
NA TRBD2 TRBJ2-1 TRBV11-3 TGTGCCAGCAGCTCCGGACTAGCTCATGAGCAGTTCTTC CASSSGLAHEQFF
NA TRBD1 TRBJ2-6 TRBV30 TGTGCCTGGAGCACAGGGGCCGGGGCCAACGTCCTGACTTTC CAWSTGAGANVLTF
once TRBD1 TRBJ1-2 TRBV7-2 TGTGCCAGCAGCCCGGGACAGGGGTACTATGGCTACACCTTC CASSPGQGYYGYTF
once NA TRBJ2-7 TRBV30 TGTGCCTGGAGTGTACTCCTCTCTCCCCCGACAAGAGCGGCCGCCTACGAGCAGTACTTC CAWSVLLSPPTRAAAYEQYF
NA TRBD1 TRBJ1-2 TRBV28 TGTGCCAGCGTCAGAGGGGGCGCTAACTATGGCTACACCTTC CASVRGGANYGYTF
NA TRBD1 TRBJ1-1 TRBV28 TGTGCCATTAAATCAGGGGGCACTGAAGCTTTCTTT CAIKSGGTEAFF
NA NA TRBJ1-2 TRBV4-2 TGTGCCAGCAGCCAAGATCCAAGGGACAACTATGGCTACGCCTTC CASSQDPRDNYGYAF
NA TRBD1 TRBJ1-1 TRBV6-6 TGTGCCAGCAGCTCACAGGGGGATGAAGCTTTCTTT CASSSQGDEAFF
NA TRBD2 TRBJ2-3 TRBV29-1 TGCAGCGGCCGACTAGCGGGAGGGCCAGGAGATACGCAGTATTTT CSGRLAGGPGDTQYF
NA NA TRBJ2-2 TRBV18 TGTGCCAGCTCGCCTAGAGTCACCGGGGAGCTGTTTTTT CASSPRVTGELFF
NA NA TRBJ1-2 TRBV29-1 TGCAGCGTTGGGACGGACAGTATCTATGGCTACACCTTC CSVGTDSIYGYTF
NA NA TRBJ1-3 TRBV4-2 TGTGCCAGCAGCCAAGATCGACGGAGCTCTGGAAACACCATATATTTT CASSQDRRSSGNTIYF
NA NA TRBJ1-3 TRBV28 TGTGCCAGCAACGACGGGAGCTCTGGAAACACCATATATTTT CASNDGSSGNTIYF
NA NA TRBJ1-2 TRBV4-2 TGTGCCAGCAGCCAAGATCCGACTTACGCTGGCGGCTATGGCTACACCTTC CASSQDPTYAGGYGYTF
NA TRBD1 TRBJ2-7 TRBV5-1 TGCGCCAGCAGCTTGGAGGCCAGGGGGCAATACGAGCAGTACTTC CASSLEARGQYEQYF
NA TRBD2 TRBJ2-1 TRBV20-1 TGCAGTTTTAGCGGGACTAATGAGCAGTTCTTC CSFSGTNEQFF
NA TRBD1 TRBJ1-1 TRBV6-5 TGTGCCAGCAAAATGGACAGGGAGAACACTGAAGCTTTCTTT CASKMDRENTEAFF
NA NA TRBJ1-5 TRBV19 TGTGCCAGTAGTATCAGGGGTCCCAATCAGCCCCAGCATTTT CASSIRGPNQPQHF
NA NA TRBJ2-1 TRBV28 TGTGCCAGCAGTGGGATAGACAGAGGCTCCTACAATGAGCAGTTCTTC CASSGIDRGSYNEQFF
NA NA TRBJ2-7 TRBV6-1 TGTGCCAGCAGTGAAGCTTCCCTAGCGACCACCTACGAGCAGTACTTC CASSEASLATTYEQYF
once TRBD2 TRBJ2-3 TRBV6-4 TGTGCCAGCAGTTCGGGAGCGGGGGCGGCAGGGGATACGCAGTATTTT CASSSGAGAAGDTQYF
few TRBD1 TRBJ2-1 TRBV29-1 TGCAGCGTTGCCCGAGAACCCCCGGGACAGGGTAGGCATGAGCAGTTCTTC CSVAREPPGQGRHEQFF
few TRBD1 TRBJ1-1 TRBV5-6 TGTGCCAGCAGCTCGACAGGGTCAGCTTTCTTT CASSSTGSAFF
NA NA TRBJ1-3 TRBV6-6 TGTGCCAGCAGTTACTCTCCAACGCGGGGAAACACCATATATTTT CASSYSPTRGNTIYF
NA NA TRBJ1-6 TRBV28 TGTGCCAGCAGTTCCCCCGGTAATTCACCCCTCCACTTT CASSSPGNSPLHF
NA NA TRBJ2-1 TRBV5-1 TGCGCCAGCAGCTTGAACAGGGACCTTTCCTACAATGAGCAGTTCTTC CASSLNRDLSYNEQFF
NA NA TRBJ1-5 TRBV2 TGTGCCAGCAGTCGAGAGAAGATCAATCAGCCCCAGCATTTT CASSREKINQPQHF
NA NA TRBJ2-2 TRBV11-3 TGTGCCAGCAGCCCGAGGGACTTTAACACCGGGGAGCTGTTTTTT CASSPRDFNTGELFF
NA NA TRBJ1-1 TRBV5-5 TGTGCCAGCAGCTTGGATCCGGGTCAGAGCACTGAAGCTTTCTTT CASSLDPGQSTEAFF
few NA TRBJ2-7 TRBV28 TGTGCCAGCAGTTTATTCTCACAGAACTCCTACGAGCAGTACTTC CASSLFSQNSYEQYF
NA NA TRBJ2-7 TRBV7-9 TGTGCCAGCAGCTTAAAGGGGTCCTACGAGCAGTACTTC CASSLKGSYEQYF
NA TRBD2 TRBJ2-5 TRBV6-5 TGTGCCACCATTTCCGGACTAGCGGGAGAAGAGACCCAGTACTTC CATISGLAGEETQYF
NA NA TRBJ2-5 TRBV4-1 TGCGCCAGCAGCCAAGAAGAGAGGGTCCAAGAGACCCAGTACTTC CASSQEERVQETQYF
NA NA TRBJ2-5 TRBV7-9 TGTGCCAGCAGCTTAAGTCTGGGCAGGGGAGAGACCCAGTACTTC CASSLSLGRGETQYF
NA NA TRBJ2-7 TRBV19 TGTGCCAGTAGCGCGACAAGTTACTCCTACGAGCAGTACTTC CASSATSYSYEQYF
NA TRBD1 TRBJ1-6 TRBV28 TGTGCCAGCAGCCCACGGGACAGGGCTTCACCCCTCCACTTT CASSPRDRASPLHF
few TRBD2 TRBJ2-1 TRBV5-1 TGCGCCAGCAGCCTGCCTAGCGGTAACTACAATGAGCAGTTCTTC CASSLPSGNYNEQFF
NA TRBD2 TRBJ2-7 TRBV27 TGTGCCGGCAGTTTTTTAAGAGGACTAGCGGGATACGAGCAGTACTTC CAGSFLRGLAGYEQYF
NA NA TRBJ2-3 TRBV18 TGTGCCAGCTCACCACCATCAGGGAGCACAGATACGCAGTATTTT CASSPPSGSTDTQYF